This TCR beta chain was observed in a study of T-cell reconstitution after alpha-beta-depleted transplantation in children. TCRbeta library construction was performed incorporating unique molecular identifiers. In TCRdb, the PCR reads were re-called with MiXCR into one record per CDR3 protein. The top ten clones hold around 2.4% of a sample with about 500,000 distinct CDR3 sequences, approximately 32% of them seen once. Trimming took 5 bases from V and 7 from J; bases not matched to a gene: 6. The CDR3 is made up of 13 amino acids. From germline, CDR1 is SEHNR and CDR2 FQNEAQ (reference sequence). The TCR was taken from a human donor who donated a stem cell graft to a child with aplastic anemia. Sequenced material: PBMCs from the stem cell graft donor, taken from the stem cell graft. This chain links TRBV7-9 with TRBJ1-2; 8 bases are shared with TRBD1. The CDR3 protein is CASSQDRVGGYTF. The CDR3 DNA follows: TGTGCCAGCAGCCAGGACAGGGTTGGTGGCTACACCTTC. The complete variable domain, with remaining parts taken from reference TRBV7-9 and TRBJ1-2, reads DTGVSQNPRHKITKRGQNVTFRCDPISEHNRLYWYRQTLGQGPEFLTYFQNEAQLEKSRLLSDRFSAERPKGSFSTLEIQRTEQGDSAMYLCASSQDRVGGYTFGSGTRLTVV.